The next 31 T cell receptor beta chains were all read from a single sample in a study of blood T cell repertoires in COVID-19. TCRdb's copy holds only in-frame clones and misses some; the assay was immunoSEQ multiplex PCR. The profile covers 70,000 to 80,000 clones, with roughly 83% appearing a single time and around 41% taken by the ten largest. Sequences were obtained from peripheral blood. These TCRs come from a man aged 80 or over with acute or convalescent COVID-19.

The chain links TRBV4-3 to TRBJ1-1, with 7 positions matching TRBD1. CDR3 length equals 15 residues. After removal of 1 base from V and 7 bases from J, the junction contained 9 bases not matched to a gene. In germline, CDR1 is LGHNA, CDR2 YSLEER. DNA of the CDR3: TGCGCCAGCAGCCAAGGAGGCAGGGGGTTCGGTGAAGCTTTCTTT. It specifies CASSQGGRGFGEAFF.

As to this clone: The same CDR3 arises from other DNA sequences in this sample as well. This chain uses TRBV28 with TRBJ1-2; 11 bases match TRBD1. V shed 8 bases and J 5 bases; nucleotides not matched to a gene: 7. This CDR3 region has 14 residues. CDR1 is MDHEN, CDR2 SYDVKM, per germline. The CDR3 DNA reads as TGTGCCAGCGGTAGGGGACAGGGGGATTATGGCTACACCTTC. Its protein product is CASGRGQGDYGYTF.

The chain couples TRBV2 to TRBJ2-2; 10 bases fit TRBD1. This CDR3 is 15 amino acids long. V was clipped by 6 bases and J by 9 bases; unmatched bases: 10. CDR1 SNHLY and CDR2 FYNNEI come from the germline V gene. The CDR3 nucleotides are TGTGCCAGCAGGGCCGGGACAGGGGTCGTACGGGAGCTGTTTTTT. Protein sequence: CASRAGTGVVRELFF.

The rearrangement links TRBV4-1 to TRBJ2-1, with TRBD2 matching 7 bases. The CDR3 spans 19 residues. The J segment lost 5 bases and the V segment lost 4 bases, leaving 20 bases of the junction unmatched. Germline V gene lookup returns CDR1 MGHRA and CDR2 YSYEKL. CDR3 residues: CASSPRIHPAGRGDNEQFF. DNA for the CDR3: TGCGCCAGCAGCCCCCGAATCCATCCAGCGGGAAGAGGGGACAATGAGCAGTTCTTC.

The chain carries TRBV5-8 and TRBJ2-2, with D possibly TRBD2 on 6 matching bases. The germline CDR1 and CDR2 sequences are SGHTS and YDEGEE. The CDR3 sequence is 16 residues long. V was shortened by 4 bases and J by 5 bases, with 18 bases between the two germline ends. CDR3 DNA: TGTGCCAGCAGCCCCGGTGGGGGGAGAGGGACCGGGGAGCTGTTTTTT. Protein sequence: CASSPGGGRGTGELFF.

CDR3 coding DNA: TGTGCCAGCAGCTTAGATCGGAATCAGCCCCAGCATTTT. Translated: CASSLDRNQPQHF. The gene calls are TRBV7-9 and TRBJ1-5; D ambiguous. CDR1 and CDR2 from the germline V gene are SEHNR and FQNEAQ (reference sequence). The CDR3 has 13 residues. V was shortened by 1 base and J by 4 bases, with 5 bases between the two germline ends. Combining the CDR3 with reference TRBV7-9 and TRBJ1-5 gives the whole variable domain DTGVSQNPRHKITKRGQNVTFRCDPISEHNRLYWYRQTLGQGPEFLTYFQNEAQLEKSRLLSDRFSAERPKGSFSTLEIQRTEQGDSAMYLCASSLDRNQPQHFGDGTRLSIL.

The V gene is TRBV7-2, the J gene TRBJ1-4; D remains ambiguous. Germline CDR1 reads SGHTA; CDR2 reads FQGNSA. V shed 5 bases and J shed 2 bases, with 9 bases lying between them. CDR3 length: 14 amino acids. CDR3 DNA sequence: TGTGCCAGCAGCATCCACGGGACTAATGAAAAACTGTTTTTT. Protein sequence: CASSIHGTNEKLFF.

The genes are TRBV5-4 and TRBJ1-4; 8 nucleotides agree with TRBD1. Germline values: CDR1 SGHNT, CDR2 YYREEE (reference sequence). This CDR3 is built from 14 residues. V shed 3 bases, J shed 5 bases, and the junction held 3 bases outside the gene matches. The CDR3 spells CASSSQGGNEKLFF. The DNA for the CDR3 is TGTGCCAGCAGCTCACAGGGGGGGAATGAAAAACTGTTTTTT.

The chain joins TRBV12-3 or TRBV12-4 to TRBJ1-2, with 10 bases lining up with TRBD1. The ends lost 5 bases at V and 6 bases at J; junction bases unmatched: 3. This CDR3 is built from 13 residues. The CDR3 spells CASSMGQGNGYTF. The CDR3 coding sequence is TGTGCCAGCAGTATGGGACAGGGGAATGGCTACACCTTC.

This clone was counted only a few times. CDR3 sequence (DNA): TGTGCCAGTAGTATCCTTCAGGGTCCTGCTGAAGCTTTCTTT. Its translation is CASSILQGPAEAFF. The chain employs TRBV19 and TRBJ1-1; tentative D call: TRBD1 (5 bases). V was shortened by 3 bases and J by 6 bases, with 14 bases between the two germline ends. In germline, CDR1 is LNHDA, CDR2 SQIVND (reference sequence). The CDR3 runs to 14 residues.

This chain joins TRBV2 and TRBJ2-1, with TRBD2 matching 11 bases. This CDR3 contains 15 residues. Looked up from germline, CDR1 is SNHLY and CDR2 is FYNNEI. V gave up 6 bases and J gave up 7 bases; unmatched junction bases: 8. The CDR3 loop is CASRKQTSGINEQFF. The CDR3, as DNA: TGTGCCAGCAGGAAACAGACTAGCGGGATTAATGAGCAGTTCTTC.

The CDR3 nucleotides are TGTGCCAGCACCGCCCCGGGGGGGGGTCTCAATGAGCAGTTCTTC. It codes for CASTAPGGGLNEQFF. V gene TRBV3-1 (or the pseudogene TRBV3-2) combines with J gene TRBJ2-1, with 8 positions matching TRBD2. Germline V gene lookup returns CDR1 LGHDT and CDR2 YNNKEL (reference sequence). Trimming at V came to 7 bases and at J to 6 bases, leaving 11 bases not matched to a gene. The CDR3 sequence is 15 residues long.

This chain connects TRBV15 to TRBJ2-7, with 12 bases aligning to TRBD2. There are 15 residues in the CDR3. The V gene end was trimmed by 1 base and the J gene end by 6 bases; junction bases not matched to a gene: 4. Germline CDR1 reads LNHNV; CDR2 reads YYDKDF (reference sequence). The CDR3 sequence is CATSRGLAGVTEQYF. CDR3 coding DNA: TGTGCCACCAGCAGAGGACTAGCGGGAGTTACCGAGCAGTACTTC.

The V gene is TRBV27, the J gene TRBJ2-7; 8 positions match TRBD1. Germline loops: CDR1 MNHEY, CDR2 SMNVEV (reference sequence). After removal of 6 bases from V and 3 bases from J, the junction contained 10 bases not matched to a gene. This CDR3 contains 15 residues. This chain's CDR3 is CASSLKGQEFYEQYF. Written as DNA, the CDR3 is TGTGCCAGCAGCTTAAAGGGACAGGAGTTCTACGAGCAGTACTTC.

The chain has TRBV5-6 and TRBJ2-3, with TRBD1 matching over 9 bases. The germline gives CDR1 SGHDT, CDR2 YYEEEE. The ends lost 1 base at V and 4 bases at J; junction bases unmatched: 13. The CDR3 sequence is 18 residues long. The CDR3 sequence is CASSLSTLGTGLPDTQYF. The CDR3 DNA reads TGTGCCAGCAGCTTGTCAACCCTCGGGACAGGGTTACCAGATACGCAGTATTTT.

The chain has TRBV5-1 and TRBJ1-1; 8 bases line up with TRBD1. Germline V gene sequence: CDR1 SGHRS, CDR2 YFSETQ. This CDR3 comprises 14 residues. With V trimmed by 4 bases and J by 3 bases, 5 bases remained unmatched. This CDR3 is CASSVQGEDTEAFF. The DNA of the CDR3 is TGCGCCAGCAGCGTACAGGGGGAAGACACTGAAGCTTTCTTT.

The chain uses TRBV10-2 and TRBJ1-5, with 11 bases lining up with TRBD1. V lost 10 bases and J lost 0; bases outside the gene matches: 5. The CDR3 has 15 amino acids. CDR1 WSHSY and CDR2 SAAADI come from the germline V gene. CDR3 in DNA: TGCGCCACCGGACAGGGGGCTGGTAGCAATCAGCCCCAGCATTTT. It is translated as CATGQGAGSNQPQHF.

This sequence joins TRBV19 and TRBJ1-1, with TRBD1 matching 8 bases. The CDR3 extends over 17 amino acids. Germline V CDR1 and CDR2: LNHDA, SQIVND (reference sequence). The V gene end was trimmed by 2 bases and the J gene end by 5 bases; junction bases not matched to a gene: 13. The CDR3 DNA is TGTGCCAGTAGTATAAACGGGGGAGGGACAGGTTCGACTGAAGCTTTCTTT. Its translation: CASSINGGGTGSTEAFF.

V usage is TRBV6-5 and J usage is TRBJ1-5; TRBD1 is a possible D gene (5 bases). This CDR3 is built from 15 residues. The ends were cut back, 5 bases at V and 0 bases at J, with 11 bases in the middle. CDR1 and CDR2 (germline): MNHEY, SVGAGI. The CDR3 DNA reads TGTGCCAGCAGTCCCCAGGGCAATAGCAATCAGCCCCAGCATTTT. It specifies CASSPQGNSNQPQHF.

This clone was detected only once. The chain employs TRBV5-1 and TRBJ1-1; D is ambiguous. The CDR3 has 14 amino acids. Germline V lookup: CDR1 SGHRS, CDR2 YFSETQ. Trimming pared 0 bases from V and 2 bases from J, leaving 8 bases between. The CDR3 here is CASSLVPGNTEAFF. In DNA form, the CDR3 reads TGCGCCAGCAGCTTGGTTCCGGGAAACACTGAAGCTTTCTTT.

This clone was found a few times. V usage is TRBV12-3 or TRBV12-4 and J usage is TRBJ1-2; D remains ambiguous. The V end was cut by 5 bases, the J end by 4 bases, with 8 bases between. This CDR3 has 12 amino acids. The CDR3 here is CASSPPLYGYTF. The CDR3 DNA follows: TGTGCCAGCAGTCCTCCCCTCTATGGCTACACCTTC.

The V call is TRBV5-4, the J call TRBJ2-3; 16 positions agree with TRBD2. The CDR3 loop spans 16 amino acids. With 3 bases clipped from V and 9 bases from J, the junction kept 7 bases outside the gene matches. Germline values: CDR1 SGHNT, CDR2 YYREEE (reference sequence). For the CDR3, the DNA is TGTGCCAGCAGCTCTGGGACTAGCGGGGGGGCAGGGACGCAGTATTTT. It specifies CASSSGTSGGAGTQYF.

The count of this clone is one. The CDR3 sequence: CAWALNRREAEKLFF. CDR3 nucleotides: TGTGCCTGGGCCCTAAACAGGAGGGAGGCTGAAAAACTGTTTTTT. The J gene is TRBJ1-4, the V gene TRBV30; weak D call: TRBD1 (5 bases). CDR1 GTSNPN and CDR2 SVGIG come from the germline V gene (reference sequence). The V gene lost 5 bases and the J gene lost 7 bases, with 20 bases spanning the gap. The CDR3 loop spans 15 amino acids.

The sample holds one count of this clone. The CDR3 loop reads CSASPGQGGMFNYGYTF. The DNA of the CDR3 is TGCAGTGCTAGTCCAGGACAGGGAGGAATGTTTAACTATGGCTACACCTTC. This sequence joins TRBV20-1 and TRBJ1-2; TRBD1 matches at 8 bases. Germline V gene sequence: CDR1 DFQATT, CDR2 SNEGSKA (reference sequence). J was trimmed by 1 base and V by 3 bases; bases with no gene match: 13. The length of the CDR3 is 17 residues.

This chain links TRBV4-1 with TRBJ1-1, with 9 bases matching TRBD1. This CDR3 contains 18 residues. Germline CDR1 and CDR2: MGHRA and YSYEKL. Trimming took 1 base from V and 0 from J; bases not matched to a gene: 9. CDR3 residues: CASSQVKRQGGVNTEAFF. The CDR3 DNA sequence: TGCGCCAGCAGCCAAGTGAAAAGACAGGGGGGTGTGAACACTGAAGCTTTCTTT.

The chain combines TRBV20-1 with TRBJ2-7; the D gene is possibly TRBD2 (6 bases). Trimming cost V 6 bases and J 9 bases, with 15 bases left between them. Germline assignment: CDR1 DFQATT and CDR2 SNEGSKA (reference sequence). This CDR3 spans 11 amino acids. In DNA form, the CDR3 reads TGCAGTGCGCGGACTACTTTCGGGCAGTACTTC. It is translated as CSARTTFGQYF.

The chain employs TRBV6-2 or TRBV6-3 and TRBJ1-2; 7 bases fit TRBD1. CDR1 is MNHEY and CDR2 is SVGEGT in the germline V gene. The CDR3 runs 14 residues. Germline trimming cut 6 bases from V and 0 bases from J; bases unmatched to any gene: 4. CDR3 amino acids: CASSSQGSNYGYTF. The CDR3 DNA reads TGTGCCAGCAGCTCACAGGGGTCTAACTATGGCTACACCTTC.

This clone was recorded only once. The chain joins TRBV2 to TRBJ2-7, with TRBD1 matching over 7 bases. Germline CDR1 is SNHLY and CDR2 is FYNNEI. V gave up 6 bases and J gave up 2 bases; unmatched junction bases: 1. The length of the CDR3 is 12 residues. CDR3 sequence reads: CASRQGAYEQYF. The CDR3 nucleotides read TGTGCCAGCAGGCAGGGGGCCTACGAGCAGTACTTC.

The V gene is TRBV27, the J gene TRBJ2-1, with 9 nucleotides matching TRBD2. Trimming took 4 bases from V and 7 from J; bases not matched to a gene: 8. This CDR3 contains 15 residues. Per germline, CDR1 MNHEY and CDR2 SMNVEV (reference sequence). The CDR3 here is CASSSETSGLNEQFF. The CDR3 coding sequence is TGTGCCAGCAGTTCCGAGACTAGCGGCTTGAATGAGCAGTTCTTC.

In its sample, this clone was seen a few times. The J gene is TRBJ2-7, the V gene TRBV10-3; the match to TRBD1 covers 7 bases. CDR1 is ENHRY, CDR2 SYGVKD, per germline. There are 12 residues in the CDR3. Trimming removed 6 bases from V and 5 bases from J; junction bases left unmatched: 4. CDR3 nucleotides: TGTGCCATCAGCCTCCAGGGGGACGAGCAGTACTTC. Translated: CAISLQGDEQYF.

The V gene is TRBV5-4, the J gene TRBJ2-7, with TRBD1 identical over 8 bases. Germline V lookup: CDR1 SGHNT, CDR2 YYREEE (reference sequence). CDR3 size: 15 residues. The trim removed 0 bases at V and 3 bases at J, leaving 5 bases unmatched. For the CDR3, the DNA is TGTGCCAGCAGCTTGGCCGGGACAGGCCTCTACGAGCAGTACTTC. Translation: CASSLAGTGLYEQYF.